This T cell receptor beta chain was retrieved from a study of cytotoxic CD8 clonotypes in ibrutinib-treated CLL (TCRdb year 2021). Turning to the overall study: In this cohort, 15 patients were treatment-naive and under 13 were relapsed/refractory, while 17 to 18 had unmutated IGHV. Partial responses were observed in 24 patients and complete responses in 2; after a median follow-up of around 68 months, remission was maintained in 14 patients and progression was observed in about twelve. The response samples were drawn at a median of roughly twelve months into treatment, with a range of roughly 6 to 36 months. An average of about 250,000 productive templates and about 100,000 productive rearrangements was obtained per sample. Of the roughly 86 people in the trial, about two dozen had longitudinal samples available. Cryopreserved peripheral blood mononuclear cells were collected before treatment, at response, and at either disease progression or sustained remission.

For TCR beta library preparation, 1.5 to 2 micrograms of genomic DNA were extracted from the cryopreserved PBMCs. Longitudinal blood samples from CLL patients on ibrutinib monotherapy were analyzed using high-throughput TCR beta sequencing. The patients were enrolled in a single-center, open-label phase 2 trial of ibrutinib monotherapy. As concerns this clone: Its antigen has not been determined. Qualities for individual bases were not recorded, and no much larger clone is one base off.

On a MiSeq, deep resolution sequencing aimed for a depth between 1 in 1 million and 1 in 200,000 T cells, with each clonotype covered 10x on average. The immunoSEQ hsTCRB Kit was used to generate the TCR beta libraries. In the original analysis: Data were analyzed with ImmunoSEQ Data Assistant and ImmunoSEQ Analyzer, with V, D and J genes assigned per IMGT definitions. Clonality was computed as one minus normalized Shannon entropy of productive rearrangement frequencies, ranging from 0 to 1. Public clonotype analysis was restricted to overrepresented clonotypes comprising at least 0.05% of each patient's repertoire. Thirteen age-matched healthy donor repertoires from immuneACCESS were used as controls for clonality. Imported from immuneACCESS, the table was reduced by TCRdb to in-frame sequences with V and J called. These copies leave out some clones; in studies compared against another copy, an unresolved V gene accounts for under half, and the cause of the remainder is not known. V, J and clone size reflect that table, while D and trimming were determined from the DNA. Within this sample are some 300,000 clones, with about 80% of them counted one time only. The ten top clones hold more than 6% of the sample.

CDR1 and CDR2 were assigned from the germline V gene as SGHAT and FQNNGV. The junction shows trimming of 3 bases on V and 5 bases on J, and the gene matches do not reach 7 bases of it. The CDR3 runs 16 residues from the cysteine to the phenylalanine. Of the read, only the CDR3 DNA is kept; its 48 bases are in frame from base 1. Here is what the overall study found, with its caveats: Public clonotypes were rare and either shrank or stayed stable during treatment, and the rise in clonality at ibrutinib response reflected expansion of private clonotypes. At ibrutinib response clonality went up, during sustained remission it held steady, and at progression it dropped back toward baseline. Sustained-remission and progressing patients did not have matched sampling times, and lymph node repertoires were not examined. Baseline clonality exceeded that of age-matched healthy donors and correlated strongly with circulating CD8+ T-cell counts.

Sequencing was performed on PBMCs, taken before ibrutinib treatment. The sequence is built from TRBV11-2 and TRBJ2-5, with TRBD2 matching 12 junction bases. The TCR was taken from a human donor with chronic lymphocytic leukemia. The CDR3 region has the sequence CASSFVRLAGVETQYF. The DNA sequence is given as TGTGCCAGCAGCTTCGTTCGACTAGCGGGAGTGGAGACCCAGTACTTC.